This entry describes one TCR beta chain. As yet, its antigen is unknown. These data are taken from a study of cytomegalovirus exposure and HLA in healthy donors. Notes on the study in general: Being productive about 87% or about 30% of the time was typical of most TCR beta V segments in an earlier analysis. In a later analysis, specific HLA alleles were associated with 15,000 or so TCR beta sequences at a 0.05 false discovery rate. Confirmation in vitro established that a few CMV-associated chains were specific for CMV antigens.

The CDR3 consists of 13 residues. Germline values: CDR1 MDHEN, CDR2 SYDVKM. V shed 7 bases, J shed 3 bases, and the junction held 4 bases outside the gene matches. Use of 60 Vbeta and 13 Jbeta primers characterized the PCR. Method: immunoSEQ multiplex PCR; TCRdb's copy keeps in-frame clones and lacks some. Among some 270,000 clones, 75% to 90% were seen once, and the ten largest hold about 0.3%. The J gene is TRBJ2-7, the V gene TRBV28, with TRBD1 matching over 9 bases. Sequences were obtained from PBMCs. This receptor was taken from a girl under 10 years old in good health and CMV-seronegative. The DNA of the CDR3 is TGTGCCAGCAACGAGGGACAGGGCTACGAGCAGTACTTC. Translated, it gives CASNEGQGYEQYF.